The 27 T cell receptor beta chains in this list originate from one sample, sequenced in a study of blood T cell repertoires in COVID-19 (dated by TCRdb to about 2020). The protocol used for the library was the immunoSEQ multiplex PCR assay. Not all clones reach the TCRdb copy of this immuneACCESS table, which keeps in-frame sequences only. Checked studies attribute under half of the gap to unresolved V genes and leave the rest unexplained. A total of under 200,000 clones appear in this sample, 88% of them only once. The top ten constitute roughly 24% of the sample. Material for sequencing was peripheral blood. The receptors stem from a man aged 55 to 70 with acute or convalescent COVID-19.

V gene TRBV5-1 combines with J gene TRBJ1-1; 12 bases agree with TRBD1. J gave up 7 bases and V 5 bases, and 12 bases lay outside the gene matches. Germline V gives CDR1 SGHRS, CDR2 YFSETQ. CDR3 length equals 16 residues. CDR3 nucleotide sequence: TGCGCCAGCAGATCCGGGACAGGGGGCCTTGGGAATGAAGCTTTCTTT. Amino acid sequence: CASRSGTGGLGNEAFF.

This clone appeared once. The gene calls are TRBV13 and TRBJ2-6; TRBD2 might be the D (6 bases). This CDR3 contains 16 residues. V shed 5 bases and J shed 0 bases, with 11 bases lying between them. Germline-derived CDR1 and CDR2 are PRHDT and FYEKMQ (reference sequence). CDR3 region: CASSSRGFSGANVLTF. In DNA, the CDR3 is TGTGCCAGCAGCAGCCGGGGGTTCTCTGGGGCCAACGTCCTGACTTTC.

This chain joins TRBV15 and TRBJ2-3; TRBD2 is a possible D gene (5 bases). Trimming removed 3 bases at V and 3 bases at J, with 13 bases between. Germline CDR1 and CDR2: LNHNV and YYDKDF (reference sequence). The CDR3 is made up of 15 amino acids. The CDR3 sequence is CATSRGSGGTDTQYF. The CDR3 nucleotides are TGTGCCACCAGCAGGGGGTCCGGAGGAACAGATACGCAGTATTTT. Based on the CDR3 plus reference TRBV15 and TRBJ2-3, the full variable domain is DAMVIQNPRYQVTQFGKPVTLSCSQTLNHNVMYWYQQKSSQAPKLLFHYYDKDFNNEADTPDNFQSRRPNTSFCFLDIRSPGLGDTAMYLCATSRGSGGTDTQYFGPGTRLTVL.

As to this clone: Compared with germline, one end of the junction differs, possibly owing to a read error. The chain combines TRBV2 with TRBJ1-2, with D possibly matching TRBD1 (6 bases). Germline V gene lookup returns CDR1 SNHLY and CDR2 FYNNEI. This CDR3 region has 10 residues. The CDR3 region is CASRGHGVYF. Written as DNA, the CDR3 is TGTGCCAGCAGGGGACACGGGGTTTATTTC.

The J gene is TRBJ2-7, the V gene TRBV6-6, with D possibly matching TRBD2 (6 bases). Germline assignment: CDR1 MNHNY and CDR2 SVGAGI (reference sequence). V was pared by 6 bases and J by 5 bases, with 23 bases between. There are 16 residues in the CDR3. CDR3 amino acids: CASRMGLKVVIDEQYF. In nucleotides, the CDR3 is TGTGCCAGCAGGATGGGACTTAAGGTGGTTATCGACGAGCAGTACTTC.

The V gene is TRBV7-8, the J gene TRBJ1-4; tentative D call: TRBD1 (6 bases). Germline V lookup: CDR1 SGHVS, CDR2 FQNEAQ. The CDR3 is made up of 16 amino acids. V was trimmed by 5 bases and J by 3 bases, leaving 16 bases between them. The CDR3 region has the DNA TGTGCCAGCAGCCTTCAACAGGGAGGGTCTAATGAAAAACTGTTTTTT. As protein: CASSLQQGGSNEKLFF.

The chain links TRBV30 to TRBJ1-3; D gene ambiguous. Germline assignment: CDR1 GTSNPN and CDR2 SVGIG (reference sequence). Deletions cut 4 bases from V and 3 bases from J, with 10 bases between. The CDR3 length is 13 residues. CDR3 in DNA: TGTGCCTGGACCCCAGGAGGTGGAAACACCATATATTTT. It specifies CAWTPGGGNTIYF.

The genes are TRBV5-6 and TRBJ1-1; 9 bases match TRBD1. V was pared by 3 bases and J by 4 bases, with 4 bases of the junction left unmatched. The CDR3 covers 14 residues. CDR1 and CDR2 from the germline V gene are SGHDT and YYEEEE. The CDR3 DNA is TGTGCCAGCAGCTCCCTGGACAGGGGCACTGAAGCTTTCTTT. Its protein is CASSSLDRGTEAFF.

The chain links TRBV19 to TRBJ2-3; D perhaps matches TRBD1 (7 bases). Trimming left V 4 bases short and J 2 bases short, with 16 bases between. The CDR3 contains 16 residues. Germline assignment: CDR1 LNHDA and CDR2 SQIVND (reference sequence). The CDR3 nucleotides read TGTGCCAGTAGTAACCAGGGGGGTAAATACACAGATACGCAGTATTTT. Protein sequence: CASSNQGGKYTDTQYF.

The rearrangement joins TRBV5-6 to TRBJ2-1; the match to TRBD2 covers 16 bases. V was clipped by 4 bases and J by 8 bases; unmatched bases: 15. Germline CDR1 and CDR2: SGHDT and YYEEEE. The CDR3 contains 19 residues. CDR3 sequence: CASSGTGTSGGAVLDEQFF. CDR3 DNA: TGTGCCAGCAGCGGCACCGGGACTAGCGGGGGGGCAGTGTTGGATGAGCAGTTCTTC.

The chain carries TRBV6-6 and TRBJ2-2; 7 positions agree with TRBD1. This CDR3 region has 15 residues. With V trimmed by 7 bases and J by 7 bases, 12 bases remained unmatched. Germline CDR1 and CDR2: MNHNY and SVGAGI (reference sequence). The CDR3 nucleotides read TGTGCCAGCATACCCAGGGGGAACGGAAACGGGGAGCTGTTTTTT. Encoded protein: CASIPRGNGNGELFF.

V and J are TRBV6-1 and TRBJ2-4; D is perhaps TRBD2 (5 bases). CDR1 and CDR2 (germline): MNHNS, SASEGT. The V and J ends lost 2 bases and 1 base respectively, with 21 bases between them. This CDR3 region has 19 residues. The CDR3 loop is CASSEIGYSGLIAKNIQYF. The CDR3 DNA follows: TGTGCCAGCAGTGAAATCGGTTATTCGGGGTTGATTGCCAAAAACATTCAGTACTTC.

The CDR3 DNA reads TGTGCCAGCAGTGGGGATCCCGGGCGGGGGGCCTACAATGAGCAGTTCTTC. Encoded protein: CASSGDPGRGAYNEQFF. The V gene is TRBV25-1, the J gene TRBJ2-1; 8 bases fit TRBD2. This CDR3 is 17 amino acids long. Germline V CDR1 and CDR2: MGHDK, SYGVNS. V lost 4 bases, J lost 2 bases, and 10 bases stayed unmatched. The variable domain in full, completed from reference TRBV25-1 and TRBJ2-1, reads EADIYQTPRYLVIGTGKKITLECSQTMGHDKMYWYQQDPGMELHLIHYSYGVNSTEKGDLSSESTVSRIRTEHFPLTLESARPSHTSQYLCASSGDPGRGAYNEQFFGPGTRLTVL.

J is TRBJ1-2 and V is TRBV11-2; the match to TRBD1 covers 10 bases. Germline CDR1 reads SGHAT; CDR2 reads FQNNGV. Unmatched junction bases numbered 13, after V lost 1 base and J lost 2 bases. There are 19 residues in the CDR3. DNA for the CDR3: TGTGCCAGCAGCTTAGCTCGACTAGGGACAGGGGCCCTCAACTATGGCTACACCTTC. This encodes CASSLARLGTGALNYGYTF.

This chain joins TRBV10-3 and TRBJ2-7; TRBD2 agrees at 8 bases. Looked up from germline, CDR1 is ENHRY and CDR2 is SYGVKD. Trimming removed 3 bases from V and 5 bases from J; junction bases left unmatched: 9. The CDR3 spans 15 residues. CDR3 region: CAISDTAGARDEQYF. In nucleotides, the CDR3 is TGTGCCATCAGTGACACAGCGGGAGCCCGGGACGAGCAGTACTTC.

CDR3 region: CASSQDTELGTQYF. The CDR3 coding sequence is TGTGCCAGTAGTCAGGACACCGAACTGGGTACGCAGTATTTT. The rearrangement links TRBV19 to TRBJ2-3; tentative D call: TRBD1 (5 bases). The CDR3 runs to 14 residues. The germline gives CDR1 LNHDA, CDR2 SQIVND (reference sequence). With 5 bases removed from V and 8 bases from J, the gap between germline ends came to 17 bases.

The chain joins TRBV24-1 to TRBJ1-2; no clear D gene. CDR3 length: 13 residues. Trimming shortened V by 12 bases and J by 0 bases, and 13 bases separated the two germline ends. Germline V gene sequence: CDR1 KGHDR, CDR2 SFDVKD. Written as DNA, the CDR3 is TGTGCCGCCGGGAGTGCGACTAACTATGGCTACACCTTC. Encoded protein: CAAGSATNYGYTF.

This CDR3 reads CASGPGDGGNYGYTF. CDR3 DNA sequence: TGTGCTAGTGGACCCGGGGACGGGGGAAACTATGGCTACACCTTC. The V gene is TRBV12-5, the J gene TRBJ1-2; tentatively, D is TRBD1 (5 bases). V shed 6 bases and J shed 2 bases, with 16 bases lying between them. The CDR3 has 15 amino acids. Germline V gene lookup returns CDR1 LGHNT and CDR2 FRNRAP.

The chain is built from TRBV4-1 and TRBJ2-5, with D possibly being TRBD1 (6 bases). Per the germline V gene, CDR1 is MGHRA and CDR2 is YSYEKL. The CDR3 is 15 residues long. V was pared by 3 bases and J by 2 bases, with 13 bases between. The CDR3 DNA reads TGCGCCAGCAGCCAGGGGGCCGGAAATCAAGAGACCCAGTACTTC. This translates into CASSQGAGNQETQYF.

The chain carries TRBV5-8 and TRBJ2-5; the D gene is possibly TRBD2 (6 bases). Trimming took off 3 bases at V and 5 bases at J, with 14 bases between the two ends. Germline lookup yields CDR1 SGHTS and CDR2 YDEGEE. The CDR3 is 14 residues long. The CDR3 region has the DNA TGTGCCAGCAGCTCGGAGGGTTCTTGGGAGACCCAGTACTTC. Its protein product is CASSSEGSWETQYF.

The V call is TRBV7-9, the J call TRBJ1-1; no reliable D call. The germline V gene has CDR1 SEHNR and CDR2 FQNEAQ (reference sequence). Trimming left V 5 bases short and J 3 bases short, with 10 bases between. The CDR3 has 13 residues. The CDR3 here is CASSPQQDTEAFF. DNA of the CDR3: TGTGCCAGCAGCCCACAGCAGGACACTGAAGCTTTCTTT.

This clone was counted between two and nine times. The chain has TRBV19 and TRBJ1-2, with a weak D call TRBD1 (5 bases). The ends were cut back, 8 bases at V and 0 bases at J, with 13 bases in the middle. Germline V lookup: CDR1 LNHDA, CDR2 SQIVND (reference sequence). CDR3 length: 14 residues. The CDR3 sequence is CASHFRTPNYGYTF. CDR3 DNA sequence: TGTGCCAGTCACTTCCGGACACCTAACTATGGCTACACCTTC. Supplemented by reference TRBV19 and TRBJ1-2, the full variable domain reads DGGITQSPKYLFRKEGQNVTLSCEQNLNHDAMYWYRQDPGQGLRLIYYSQIVNDFQKGDIAEGYSVSREKKESFPLTVTSAQKNPTAFYLCASHFRTPNYGYTFGSGTRLTVV.

This chain connects TRBV27 to TRBJ1-1; tentative D call: TRBD1 (6 bases). Per germline, CDR1 MNHEY and CDR2 SMNVEV (reference sequence). The CDR3 has 13 amino acids. Trimming removed 6 bases from V and 1 base from J, with 9 bases in between. The CDR3 region is CASRKTGNTEAFF. The CDR3 DNA is TGTGCCAGCAGAAAGACAGGGAACACTGAAGCTTTCTTT.

The rearrangement links TRBV11-3 to TRBJ2-2, with 10 bases aligning to TRBD2. V was pared by 5 bases and J by 3 bases, with 12 bases of the junction left unmatched. The CDR3 sequence is 18 residues long. The germline CDR1 and CDR2 sequences are SGHNT and YENEEA. The CDR3: CASSGGGSGRRDTGELFF. The CDR3 DNA follows: TGTGCCAGCAGCGGAGGTGGTAGCGGGAGGCGGGACACCGGGGAGCTGTTTTTT.

This clone was seen only once. This chain links TRBV30 with TRBJ2-5, with a weak D call TRBD2 (7 bases). V lost 0 bases and J 5 bases, leaving 16 bases between the germline ends. The length of the CDR3 is 15 residues. In germline, CDR1 is GTSNPN, CDR2 SVGIG (reference sequence). The CDR3 nucleotides read TGTGCCTGGAGTGTCCCCAACAAGGGGGGGGAGACCCAGTACTTC. Its translation: CAWSVPNKGGETQYF.

The rearrangement joins TRBV24-1 to TRBJ2-1; TRBD1 matches at 7 bases. V shed 5 bases, J shed 2 bases, and the junction held 11 bases outside the gene matches. The germline V gene has CDR1 KGHDR and CDR2 SFDVKD. This CDR3 has 17 residues. The CDR3 loop is CATSGPGQTTTYNEQFF. The CDR3 region has the DNA TGTGCCACCAGTGGACCGGGACAGACTACAACCTACAATGAGCAGTTCTTC.

The rearrangement links TRBV7-2 to TRBJ1-2; tentatively, D is TRBD1 (5 bases). Germline V gene lookup returns CDR1 SGHTA and CDR2 FQGNSA. This CDR3 has 14 amino acids. V lost 2 bases and J 2 bases, leaving 9 bases between the germline ends. Here the CDR3 DNA reads TGTGCCAGCAGCTTAACGAGACAGAACTATGGCTACACCTTC. Its protein is CASSLTRQNYGYTF.